This passage covers 25 T cell receptor beta chains from one sample sequenced in a study of blood T cell repertoires in COVID-19. TCRdb's table, derived via immunoSEQ multiplex PCR, lists solely in-frame clones and lacks some. Here the sample spans a few hundred thousand clones, roughly nine tenths being singletons. Sample: PBMCs or T cells enriched from blood (not recorded which). The receptors originated from a man younger than 35 who had recovered from COVID-19.

The chain has TRBV21-1 and TRBJ2-1; TRBD1, as called in the table, went unchecked against the DNA. TRBV21-1 is marked as a pseudogene. The CDR3 has 12 residues. CDR3 nucleotide sequence: TGTGCCAGCAGCAACAGGGCGAATGAGCAGTTCTTC. Its translation is CASSNRANEQFF.

This chain uses TRBV28 with TRBJ1-6, with 11 nucleotides matching TRBD1. From germline, CDR1 is MDHEN and CDR2 SYDVKM. Trimming took 5 bases from V and 8 from J; bases not matched to a gene: 8. This CDR3 contains 16 residues. The CDR3 loop reads CASSTSGTGGYSPLHF. The CDR3 region has the DNA TGTGCCAGCAGTACTTCCGGGACAGGGGGGTATTCACCCCTCCACTTT.

V gene TRBV2 combines with J gene TRBJ1-5; weak D call: TRBD1 (5 bases). Trimming shortened V by 6 bases and J by 3 bases, and 9 bases separated the two germline ends. This CDR3 comprises 13 residues. Germline CDR1 is SNHLY and CDR2 is FYNNEI. The CDR3 DNA is TGTGCCAGCAGGAGGGACTCCAATCAGCCCCAGCATTTT. This sequence encodes CASRRDSNQPQHF.

The chain recombines TRBV3-1 (or the pseudogene TRBV3-2) with TRBJ1-3; D uncertain. V gave up 1 base and J gave up 4 bases, with 5 bases separating them. The CDR3 sequence is 13 residues long. Germline CDR1 reads LGHDT; CDR2 reads YNNKEL (reference sequence). DNA for the CDR3: TGTGCCAGCAGCCAAGTCCCGGGAAACACCATATATTTT. It yields the protein CASSQVPGNTIYF.

The chain combines TRBV29-1 with TRBJ2-3, with TRBD2 matching over 9 bases. The CDR3 is 16 amino acids. After removal of 3 bases from V and 0 bases from J, the junction contained 7 bases not matched to a gene. In germline, CDR1 is SQVTM, CDR2 ANQGSEA. CDR3 amino acids: CSVDSGLAGSTDTQYF. CDR3 sequence (DNA): TGCAGCGTTGATTCGGGGCTAGCGGGAAGCACAGATACGCAGTATTTT.

This sequence joins TRBV6-5 and TRBJ2-5; 12 bases are a match to TRBD2. This CDR3 has 15 amino acids. V lost 6 bases, J lost 5 bases, and 7 bases stayed unmatched. Germline CDR1 and CDR2: MNHEY and SVGAGI. CDR3 coding DNA: TGTGCCAGCAGCCGACTAGCGGGAGTGGGGGAGACCCAGTACTTC. It specifies CASSRLAGVGETQYF.

CDR3 sequence reads: CASSPEGASYEQYF. Here the CDR3 DNA reads TGTGCCAGCAGCCCGGAGGGGGCCTCCTACGAGCAGTACTTC. The rearrangement joins TRBV11-2 to TRBJ2-7, with D possibly being TRBD1 (7 bases). With 5 bases removed from V and 0 bases from J, the gap between germline ends came to 11 bases. The length of the CDR3 is 14 residues. Germline V lookup: CDR1 SGHAT, CDR2 FQNNGV.

This sequence joins TRBV7-3 and TRBJ2-5, with 7 nucleotides matching TRBD1. Germline CDR1 is SGHTA and CDR2 is FQGTGA. The CDR3 is 17 residues long. V lost 5 bases, J lost 5 bases, and 17 bases stayed unmatched. CDR3: CASSTSNSRGLGETQYF. The CDR3 DNA sequence: TGTGCCAGCAGCACCTCAAACTCCAGGGGGTTGGGGGAGACCCAGTACTTC. Drawing the rest from reference TRBV7-3 and TRBJ2-5, the complete variable domain is GAGVSQTPSNKVTEKGKYVELRCDPISGHTALYWYRQSLGQGPEFLIYFQGTGAADDSGLPNDRFFAVRPEGSVSTLKIQRTERGDSAVYLCASSTSNSRGLGETQYFGPGTRLLVL.

This clone was seen only once. The rearrangement joins TRBV14 to TRBJ1-2; a possible D gene is TRBD1 (5 bases). CDR3 size: 14 residues. Germline V gives CDR1 SGHDN, CDR2 FVKESK. V lost 0 bases to trimming and J lost 10 bases, with 15 bases between them. The chain's CDR3 is CASSQDGQGGAYTF. CDR3 coding DNA: TGTGCCAGCAGCCAAGATGGGCAGGGAGGAGCCTACACCTTC.

This rearrangement joins TRBV7-8 to TRBJ1-5; D gene unclear. V was shortened by 1 base and J by 0 bases, with 19 bases between the two germline ends. CDR3 length equals 19 residues. Germline assignment: CDR1 SGHVS and CDR2 FQNEAQ. The CDR3: CASSLGTDPKFYSNQPQHF. Here the CDR3 DNA reads TGTGCCAGCAGCTTAGGAACAGACCCCAAATTTTATAGCAATCAGCCCCAGCATTTT.

The chain is built from TRBV7-6 and TRBJ1-1, with D perhaps matching TRBD1 (6 bases). The V and J ends lost 5 bases and 4 bases respectively, with 17 bases between them. Germline V gene lookup returns CDR1 SGHVS and CDR2 FNYEAQ. CDR3 size: 15 residues. Here the CDR3 DNA reads TGTGCCAGCAGCAGCAACGAGGGGGTAGGCACTGAAGCTTTCTTT. Translation gives CASSSNEGVGTEAFF.

The sample holds one count of this clone. The chain has TRBV9 and TRBJ2-7; perhaps TRBD1 as D (5 bases). Trimming left V 0 bases short and J 3 bases short, with 13 bases between. Germline V gene data show CDR1 as SGDLS and CDR2 as YYNGEE. There are 15 residues in the CDR3. The CDR3 DNA is TGTGCCAGCAGCGTAGGGTGGGGCGGATACTACGAGCAGTACTTC. This encodes CASSVGWGGYYEQYF.

The chain joins TRBV19 to TRBJ1-2; 8 bases are a match to TRBD1. The CDR3 covers 15 residues. Germline lookup yields CDR1 LNHDA and CDR2 SQIVND (reference sequence). Germline trimming cut 5 bases from V and 5 bases from J; bases unmatched to any gene: 10. In DNA, the CDR3 is TGTGCCAGTAGTTCGACCCGGACAGGGTTGTATGGCTACACCTTC. Translation gives CASSSTRTGLYGYTF.

V is TRBV27 and J is TRBJ1-3, with 7 bases matching TRBD1. Germline values: CDR1 MNHEY, CDR2 SMNVEV (reference sequence). The V and J ends lost 8 bases and 3 bases, in that order; junction bases with no gene match: 7. The CDR3 has 14 amino acids. CDR3 bases: TGTGCCAGCGGTAGACAGGGTGGTGGAAACACCATATATTTT. It yields the protein CASGRQGGGNTIYF.

The chain joins TRBV7-2 to TRBJ2-7; D not resolved. The CDR3 length is 14 residues. The germline V gene encodes CDR1 SGHTA and CDR2 FQGNSA. The V end lost 2 bases, the J end lost 3 bases, and 11 bases lay between the germline ends. The CDR3 sequence: CASSLTPIDYEQYF. CDR3 coding DNA: TGTGCCAGCAGCTTAACCCCTATAGACTACGAGCAGTACTTC.

The DNA for the CDR3 is TGTGCCAGCGGACAGACACTCACTGGAAACACCATATATTTT. This codes for CASGQTLTGNTIYF. J is TRBJ1-3 and V is TRBV3-1 (or the pseudogene TRBV3-2); TRBD1 might be the D (6 bases). The V gene lost 8 bases and the J gene lost 2 bases, with 13 bases spanning the gap. The CDR3 consists of 14 residues. CDR1 is LGHDT and CDR2 is YNNKEL in the germline V gene (reference sequence).

V gene TRBV5-5 combines with J gene TRBJ1-5; 12 bases fit TRBD1. V was clipped by 1 base and J by 3 bases; unmatched bases: 8. CDR1 is SGHKS and CDR2 is YYEKEE in the germline V gene (reference sequence). CDR3 length: 18 amino acids. CDR3 loop: CASSLRAGQGAPNQPQHF. CDR3 DNA: TGTGCCAGCAGCTTGCGCGCGGGACAGGGGGCCCCCAATCAGCCCCAGCATTTT.

The chain joins TRBV2 to TRBJ2-7; 8 bases match TRBD2. The V gene's germline CDR1 is SNHLY and CDR2 FYNNEI. Germline trimming cut 8 bases from V and 5 bases from J; bases unmatched to any gene: 11. This CDR3 has 14 residues. CDR3 nucleotide sequence: TGTGCCAGCCAGCCCTCAGCGGGAGTAGACGAGCAGTACTTC. Translated, it gives CASQPSAGVDEQYF.

The rearrangement links TRBV7-2 to TRBJ2-2; no firm D call. This CDR3 is built from 14 residues. From germline, CDR1 is SGHTA and CDR2 FQGNSA. Trimming took 0 bases from V and 5 from J, leaving 7 bases between them. CDR3 region: CASSLASVTGELFF. CDR3 DNA: TGTGCCAGCAGCTTAGCGTCAGTGACCGGGGAGCTGTTTTTT. Full variable domain (outside the CDR3, taken from reference TRBV7-2 and TRBJ2-2): GAGVSQSPSNKVTEKGKDVELRCDPISGHTALYWYRQSLGQGLEFLIYFQGNSAPDKSGLPSDRFSAERTGGSVSTLTIQRTQQEDSAVYLCASSLASVTGELFFGEGSRLTVL.

The chain is built from TRBV7-9 and TRBJ2-3; D remains ambiguous. The CDR3 contains 12 residues. Germline CDR1 reads SEHNR; CDR2 reads FQNEAQ (reference sequence). V lost 8 bases and J lost 2, with 8 bases in between. This CDR3 is CASHGNTDTQYF. DNA of the CDR3: TGTGCCAGCCACGGTAACACAGATACGCAGTATTTT.

This chain links TRBV5-1 with TRBJ2-1, with TRBD2 identical over 9 bases. The CDR3 spans 16 residues. The ends lost 5 bases at V and 3 bases at J; junction bases unmatched: 9. Germline V gene lookup returns CDR1 SGHRS and CDR2 YFSETQ. The CDR3: CASRSHSSGGYNEQFF. CDR3 in DNA: TGCGCCAGCAGGAGTCACAGTAGCGGGGGCTACAATGAGCAGTTCTTC.

The rearrangement links TRBV3-1 (or the pseudogene TRBV3-2) to TRBJ1-1, with 9 positions matching TRBD1. Germline V gives CDR1 LGHDT, CDR2 YNNKEL (reference sequence). The ends lost 0 bases at V and 4 bases at J; junction bases unmatched: 12. The CDR3 extends over 18 amino acids. The CDR3 nucleotides read TGTGCCAGCAGCCAAGAAGGCGACAGGGGGTACGTGGGCACTGAAGCTTTCTTT. Translated: CASSQEGDRGYVGTEAFF.

This clone showed up just a few times. The chain employs TRBV28 and TRBJ2-1; D not resolved. Trimming took off 6 bases at V and 10 bases at J, with 16 bases between the two ends. Germline V gene lookup returns CDR1 MDHEN and CDR2 SYDVKM. The length of the CDR3 is 13 residues. CDR3 DNA: TGTGCCAGCAGCCGTCCCCCCTTTCAGGAGCAGTTCTTC. Translated: CASSRPPFQEQFF.

J is TRBJ2-7 and V is TRBV9; D possibly corresponds to TRBD2 (6 bases). The V gene lost 0 bases and the J gene lost 3 bases, with 16 bases spanning the gap. This CDR3 has 16 amino acids. Germline-derived CDR1 and CDR2 are SGDLS and YYNGEE. The CDR3 spells CASSVGTSGVDYEQYF. The CDR3 nucleotides read TGTGCCAGCAGCGTAGGCACGTCGGGGGTCGACTACGAGCAGTACTTC.

This rearrangement joins TRBV7-2 to TRBJ1-3; no definite D call. The V gene lost 5 bases and the J gene lost 0 bases, with 11 bases spanning the gap. The germline CDR1 and CDR2 sequences are SGHTA and FQGNSA. The CDR3 consists of 15 residues. CDR3 protein: CASSVNGGSGNTIYF. CDR3 sequence (DNA): TGTGCCAGCAGCGTTAATGGAGGCTCTGGAAACACCATATATTTT. The full variable domain, rest sourced from reference TRBV7-2 and TRBJ1-3, is GAGVSQSPSNKVTEKGKDVELRCDPISGHTALYWYRQSLGQGLEFLIYFQGNSAPDKSGLPSDRFSAERTGGSVSTLTIQRTQQEDSAVYLCASSVNGGSGNTIYFGEGSWLTVV.